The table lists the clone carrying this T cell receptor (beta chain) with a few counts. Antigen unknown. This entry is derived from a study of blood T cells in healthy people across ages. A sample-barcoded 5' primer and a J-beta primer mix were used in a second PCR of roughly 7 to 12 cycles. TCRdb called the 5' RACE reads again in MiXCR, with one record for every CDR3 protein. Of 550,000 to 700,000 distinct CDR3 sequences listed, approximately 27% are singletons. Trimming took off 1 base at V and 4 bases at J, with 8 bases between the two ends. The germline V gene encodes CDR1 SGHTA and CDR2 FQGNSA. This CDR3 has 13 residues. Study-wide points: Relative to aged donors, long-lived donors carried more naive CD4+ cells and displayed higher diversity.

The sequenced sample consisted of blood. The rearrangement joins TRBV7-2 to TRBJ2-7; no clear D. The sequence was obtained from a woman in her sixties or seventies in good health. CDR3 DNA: TGTGCCAGCAGCTTAGTGCGTGTTTACGAGCAGTACTTC. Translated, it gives CASSLVRVYEQYF.